The clone carrying this TCR beta chain was recorded at least ten times. What it binds is not known. The CDR3 sequence is 14 residues long. The V gene's germline CDR1 is DFQATT and CDR2 SNEGSKA (reference sequence). V lost 0 bases to trimming and J lost 10 bases, with 15 bases between them. The data belong to a study of Graves' ophthalmopathy and Graves' hyperthyroidism. Study findings and constraints: Using a 13-signature model, the authors split ophthalmopathy from stable hyperthyroidism, with approximately 88% sensitivity and 81.08% specificity. Blood samples also showed most expanded thyroid clonotypes exceeding 0.001 frequency.

RNA transcripts yielded amplified TCR beta CDR3 regions. A first-round RT-PCR used HTBI primers, followed by a second-round multiplex PCR. TCRdb reprocessed the multiplex PCR reads via MiXCR and lists one record per CDR3 protein. The sample lists approximately 1.2 million distinct CDR3 sequences; 35% to 45% were seen once. Sequencing was carried out using peripheral blood or thyroid tissue (not recorded which). The chain has TRBV20-1 and TRBJ1-4; D may be TRBD1 (5 bases). The clonotype was recovered from an adult man with Graves' hyperthyroidism. In DNA form, the CDR3 reads TGCAGTGCTAGAGATCGAGAGGCTCAGGGAAAACTGTTTTTT. Amino acid sequence: CSARDREAQGKLFF.